The rows below give T cell receptor beta chains drawn from one sample of a study of radiation and T cells in renal cell carcinoma. The method was immunoSEQ multiplex PCR; TCRdb's version includes in-frame clones alone and lacks a portion of them. The sample includes around 80,000 clones, roughly 87% of them seen just once. This specimen was blood, taken from a patient whose treatment included radiotherapy and nephrectomy. The receptors were sampled from a man between 60 and 75 years old with renal cell carcinoma. Both conserved end residues are part of each CDR3. D genes are given only for firm matches. Size is stated for part of the rows, as once, few or many counts, or as a class when the clone is expanded.

v_gene	j_gene	d_gene	abundance	CDR3nt	CDR3aa
TRBV18	TRBJ1-4	.	.	TGTGCCAGCTCACCACGGGTCGGTGAAAAACTGTTTTTT	CASSPRVGEKLFF
TRBV5-1	TRBJ2-5	TRBD2	few	TGCGCCAGCAGCTTGGACAGCTCGGCGGGAGGAGAGACCCAGTACTTC	CASSLDSSAGGETQYF
TRBV19	TRBJ2-7	.	.	TGTGCCAGTAGTATCAGGGGAATCTCTCGCGAGCAGTACTTC	CASSIRGISREQYF
TRBV7-6	TRBJ2-3	TRBD2	.	TGTGCCAGCAGCTTAGCGGCTAGCGGGAGCCCCACAGATACGCAGTATTTT	CASSLAASGSPTDTQYF
TRBV2	TRBJ2-7	TRBD2	.	TGTGCCAGCACTGATATTGGCGGGAGCTCCTACGAGCAGTACTTC	CASTDIGGSSYEQYF
TRBV7-6	TRBJ2-1	TRBD2	.	TGTGCCAGCAGCTTAGGGTGGCTTAGCGGGAATGAGCAGTTCTTC	CASSLGWLSGNEQFF
TRBV14	TRBJ1-1	.	.	TGTGCCAGCAGCCCTAGGACTGAAGCTTTCTTT	CASSPRTEAFF
TRBV6-6	TRBJ2-7	.	.	TGTGCCAGCAGTCGGCCCTCGGAGGTTCACTACGAGCAGTACTTC	CASSRPSEVHYEQYF
TRBV5-1	TRBJ2-5	.	once	TGCGCCAGCTCGCGAGGGGGGCCCCCTCAAGAGACCCAGTACTTC	CASSRGGPPQETQYF
TRBV18	TRBJ2-4	.	.	TGTGCCAGCTCACCACCGTCAACTAGTGGATATAAAAACATTCAGTACTTC	CASSPPSTSGYKNIQYF
TRBV4-3	TRBJ2-2	.	.	TGCGCCAGCAGTCCCGGTAGGGCAGACACCGGGGAGCTGTTTTTT	CASSPGRADTGELFF
TRBV7-7	TRBJ2-7	TRBD2	.	TGTGCCAGCAGCTACTCAGCGGGAGCGGCCTACGAGCAGTACTTC	CASSYSAGAAYEQYF
TRBV11-2	TRBJ2-3	TRBD2	.	TGTGCCAGCAGCTTACTAGCGGCTAGCACAGATACGCAGTATTTT	CASSLLAASTDTQYF
TRBV5-1	TRBJ2-7	TRBD2	.	TGCGCCAGCAGCTCCGGGACTAGCGGGAGAGGGAACGAGCAGTACTTC	CASSSGTSGRGNEQYF
TRBV19	TRBJ2-7	.	.	TGTGCCAGTAGTATGGCGTCGTCCTACGAGCAGTACTTC	CASSMASSYEQYF
TRBV19	TRBJ1-3	.	many	TGTGCCAGTAGTACCATGACAGGATCTGGAAACACCATATATTTT	CASSTMTGSGNTIYF
TRBV20-1	TRBJ1-1	.	.	TGCAGTGCCAGGAGGGACGGTGAAGCTTTCTTT	CSARRDGEAFF
TRBV6-6	TRBJ2-3	.	once	TGTGCCAGCAGTTACCAACGAGATACGCAGTATTTT	CASSYQRDTQYF
TRBV28	TRBJ1-4	.	.	TGTGCCAGCAGTTTAGGGCAGGGAAAGGAAAAACTGTTTTTT	CASSLGQGKEKLFF
TRBV19	TRBJ2-7	TRBD1	.	TGTGCCAGTGGGACAGGGGGAGACGAGCAGTACTTC	CASGTGGDEQYF
TRBV6-4	TRBJ2-1	TRBD2	.	TGTGCCAGCAGTGCGGAGCGGGAGTCTCAGCAGTTCTTC	CASSAERESQQFF
TRBV6-5	TRBJ1-1	.	few	TGTGCCAGCAGTTACTCGGGGGCGAACACTGAAGCTTTCTTT	CASSYSGANTEAFF
TRBV19	TRBJ2-1	.	.	TGTGCCAGTAGTGAGGGGGGGAGCGGAGTCAATGAGCAGTTCTTC	CASSEGGSGVNEQFF
TRBV11-2	TRBJ2-2	.	.	TGTGCCAGCAGCTTCCACACCGGGGAGCTGTTTTTT	CASSFHTGELFF
TRBV28	TRBJ2-5	TRBD2	.	TGTGCCAGCAGCCGTGGGACTAGGGGGCAAGAGACCCAGTACTTC	CASSRGTRGQETQYF
TRBV2	TRBJ2-5	.	.	TGTGCCAGCAGTATTTTAGATAGGCAAGAGACCCAGTACTTC	CASSILDRQETQYF
TRBV19	TRBJ2-5	.	.	TGTGCCAGTAGTGCCACTAGCCCCAAAGAGACCCAGTACTTC	CASSATSPKETQYF
TRBV11-2	TRBJ1-1	.	few	TGTGCCAGCAGCTTAGTGAGTACTGAAGCTTTCTTT	CASSLVSTEAFF
TRBV6-6	TRBJ2-5	.	.	TGTGCCAGTCGACTGGAGACCCAGTACTTC	CASRLETQYF
TRBV11-2	TRBJ2-1	TRBD2	once	TGTGCCAGCACCCCGTTCCCGCGGGAGGGATACAATGAGCAGTTCTTC	CASTPFPREGYNEQFF
TRBV10-2	TRBJ1-5	.	.	TGCGCCAGCAGGTCCGAGGCCAACAATCAGCCCCAGCATTTT	CASRSEANNQPQHF
TRBV5-1	TRBJ1-4	.	.	TGCGCCAGCAGCTTGGGGCAGGCAGCTAATGAAAAACTGTTTTTT	CASSLGQAANEKLFF
TRBV19	TRBJ2-6	.	.	TGTGCCAGTAGTCCTAATATGGGACACAGCTCTGGGGCCAACGTCCTGACTTTC	CASSPNMGHSSGANVLTF
TRBV19	TRBJ2-6	.	.	TGTGCCAGTAGTAACTCCCAGGGTGCCGGGGCCAACGTCCTGACTTTC	CASSNSQGAGANVLTF
TRBV19	TRBJ1-4	TRBD1	.	TGTGCCAGTAGTACGCAGGGGGCTTTTGAAAAACTGTTTTTT	CASSTQGAFEKLFF
TRBV5-6	TRBJ1-2	TRBD1	.	TGTGCCAGCAGCTTCTTGGGACAGACCTCTGATGGCTACACCTTC	CASSFLGQTSDGYTF
TRBV7-9	TRBJ2-1	.	.	TGTGCCAGCAGCTTATATGGCATGAGGGCTCAACGCCACAATGAGCAGTTCTTC	CASSLYGMRAQRHNEQFF
TRBV5-1	TRBJ1-1	.	few	TGCGCCAGCAGCTTGGATTCACGGAAAGCTTTCTTT	CASSLDSRKAFF
TRBV4-2	TRBJ2-7	.	.	TGTGCCAGCAGCTCCTCAGGGACCCCCTACGAGCAGTACTTC	CASSSSGTPYEQYF
TRBV5-4	TRBJ2-2	TRBD2	.	TGTGCCAGCAGCCCAGGACTAGCGGGCGGGACCGGGGAGCTGTTTTTT	CASSPGLAGGTGELFF
TRBV5-1	TRBJ2-1	.	.	TGCGCCAGCAGCTACTTTCCCACCACCGACAATGAGCAGTTCTTC	CASSYFPTTDNEQFF
TRBV7-9	TRBJ2-3	TRBD2	.	TGTGCCAGCAGCTCACCCGCGGGGGGGGGTAGCACAGATACGCAGTATTTT	CASSSPAGGGSTDTQYF